The source of this T cell receptor beta chain is a study of T cells after yellow fever vaccination (dated by TCRdb to between 2019 and 2020). Regarding the research as a whole: The SMART-Seq v4 Ultra Low Input RNA kit was used to prepare libraries from fractions with low cell numbers. To track T-cell clones before and after primary and booster YFV17D yellow fever vaccination, bulk TCR alpha and beta repertoires were sequenced longitudinally. Blood was drawn at multiple timepoints before and after primary and secondary immunization, with bulk PBMC replicates and cell subsets isolated. Two healthy male donors, one aged 18 to 30 and one aged 30 to 39 years, were included in the cohort. The research as a whole found: Only a couple of donors were included in the study, so the extent to which the findings can be generalized is limited. The secondary T-cell response was found to be weaker but faster than the primary response, with a peak reached on day 5 rather than on day 15. Computational filtering was required because FACS-sorted repertoires could contain abundant contaminating clonotypes from the bulk population. A small share of clonotypes was detected in both CD4 and CD8 compartments, with the overlap likely arising from convergent recombination. Most clones expanded after primary vaccination were re-detected after the booster (approximately 96% of CD4 and about nine tenths of CD8), suggesting broad memory maintenance.

For CDR1 and CDR2, the germline V gene lists LGHNA and YSLEER. At the junction V is shortened by 5 bases and J by 6 bases, with 16 bases in between. Reading from cysteine to phenylalanine, the CDR3 counts 15 amino acids. CDR3 DNA only is kept here, 45 bases in frame from base 1. This clonotype was found a few times. No cognate antigen has been identified for it. Base quality data are lacking; no much larger clone is found one base away. The sample's treatment or condition, from its label and the paper: live attenuated yellow fever vaccine strain. PBMCs were isolated from peripheral blood using a standard Ficoll-Paque protocol. Dynabeads CD4 and CD8 positive selection kits were used to isolate the CD4 and CD8 T-cell fractions. TriZol was used to extract RNA from bulk PBMCs, CD4 and CD8 fractions, and dextramer-positive and dextramer-negative fractions. Sequencing took place on an Illumina NovaSeq 6000. TCR cDNA was made using 5'RACE template switching, a step that added a universal primer site and unique molecular identifiers. Priming of cDNA synthesis was performed from both the TCR alpha and TCR beta constant segments. Libraries were amplified in two PCR steps, with sample barcodes and sequencing adapters added in the second step. Sequencing of libraries was done on Illumina HiSeq 2500 (2x100 bp) or NovaSeq (2x150 bp). Turning to the authors' computational methods: Reads were demultiplexed and collapsed into UMI consensus sequences with MIGEC, and V(D)J alignment was performed with MiXCR. Vaccine-responding clonotypes were defined with edgeR using replicate PBMC samples, requiring FDR below 0.01 and a log2 fold change above 5 up to day 15. CD4 or CD8 identity was assigned to each bulk clonotype according to whether the clonotype was present at higher abundance in the sequenced CD4 repertoire or the sequenced CD8 repertoire. TCRdb redid the processing of the public reads, applying fastp at Q25 and MiXCR, and retained in-frame beta chains. When rows share a CDR3 protein, they turn into one entry using the most common DNA and genes. The V and J calls come from TCRdb's annotation, not from the publication. Counted in this sample were about 340,000 distinct CDR3 sequences; about 12% of them appeared once. The ten biggest clones cover roughly 3.1% of the sample.

This sample comprised CD4+ T cells sorted from PBMCs, obtained 15 days after the yellow fever booster vaccination. This chain is built from TRBV4-3 and TRBJ1-4, with TRBD1 tentatively as D gene (5 bases match). The TCR sequence derives from a man between 18 and 35 years old who received the YFV17D yellow fever vaccine. In nucleotide form, the sequence is TGCGCCAGCAGCTCTCATGGGGGGGGAGATGAAAAACTGTTTTTT. This yields the protein CASSSHGGGDEKLFF.